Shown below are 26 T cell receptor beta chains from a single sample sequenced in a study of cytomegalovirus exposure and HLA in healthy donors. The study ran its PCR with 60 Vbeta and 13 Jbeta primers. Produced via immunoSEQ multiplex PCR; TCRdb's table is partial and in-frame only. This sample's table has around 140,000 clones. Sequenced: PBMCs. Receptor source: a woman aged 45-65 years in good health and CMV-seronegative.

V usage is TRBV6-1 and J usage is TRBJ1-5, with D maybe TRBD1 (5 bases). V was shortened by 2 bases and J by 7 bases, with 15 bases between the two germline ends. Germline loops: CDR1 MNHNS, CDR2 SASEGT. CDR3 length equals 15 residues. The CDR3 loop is CASSELRAGRQPQHF. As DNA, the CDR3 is TGTGCCAGCAGTGAACTACGTGCAGGGCGACAGCCCCAGCATTTT.

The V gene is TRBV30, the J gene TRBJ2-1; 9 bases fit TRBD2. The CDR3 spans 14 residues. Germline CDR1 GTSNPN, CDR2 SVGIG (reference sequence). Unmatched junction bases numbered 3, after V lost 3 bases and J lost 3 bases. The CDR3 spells CAWSVAGDYNEQFF. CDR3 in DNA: TGTGCCTGGAGCGTAGCGGGGGACTACAATGAGCAGTTCTTC. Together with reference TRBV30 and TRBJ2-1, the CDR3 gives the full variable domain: SQTIHQWPATLVQPVGSPLSLECTVEGTSNPNLYWYRQAAGRGLQLLFYSVGIGQISSEVPQNLSASRPQDRQFILSSKKLLLSDSGFYLCAWSVAGDYNEQFFGPGTRLTVL.

The CDR3 DNA reads TGTGCCAGCAGTCTATTCGGGACTACTTTTAGAGAGCAGTACTTC. This codes for CASSLFGTTFREQYF. The chain couples TRBV27 to TRBJ2-7, with 7 nucleotides matching TRBD2. Germline CDR1 and CDR2: MNHEY and SMNVEV (reference sequence). This CDR3 comprises 15 residues. Trimming cost V 5 bases and J 7 bases; bases outside gene matches: 14.

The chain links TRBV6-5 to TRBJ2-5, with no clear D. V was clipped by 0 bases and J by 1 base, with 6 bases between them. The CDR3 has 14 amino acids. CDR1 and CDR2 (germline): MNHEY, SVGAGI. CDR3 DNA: TGTGCCAGCAGTTACTCGCTAGGCCAAGAGACCCAGTACTTC. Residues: CASSYSLGQETQYF.

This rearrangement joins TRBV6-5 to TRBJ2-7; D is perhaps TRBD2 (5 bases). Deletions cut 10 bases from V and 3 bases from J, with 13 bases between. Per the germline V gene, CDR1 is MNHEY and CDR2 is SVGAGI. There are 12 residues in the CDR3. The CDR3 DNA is TGTGCCACCCGGACTGGTGACTACGAGCAGTACTTC. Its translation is CATRTGDYEQYF.

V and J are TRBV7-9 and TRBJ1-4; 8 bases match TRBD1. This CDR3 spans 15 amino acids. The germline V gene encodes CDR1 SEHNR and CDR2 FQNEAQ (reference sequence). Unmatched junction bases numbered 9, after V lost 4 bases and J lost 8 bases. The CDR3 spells CASSSRQGIREKLFF. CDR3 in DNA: TGTGCCAGCAGCTCCCGACAGGGGATAAGGGAAAAACTGTTTTTT.

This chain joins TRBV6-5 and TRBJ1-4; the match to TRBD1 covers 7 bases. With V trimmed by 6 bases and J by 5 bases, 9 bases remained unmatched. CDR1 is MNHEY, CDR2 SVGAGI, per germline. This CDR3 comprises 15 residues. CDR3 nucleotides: TGTGCCAGCAGAACCTCGGACAGGTTCAATGAAAAACTGTTTTTT. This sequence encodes CASRTSDRFNEKLFF.

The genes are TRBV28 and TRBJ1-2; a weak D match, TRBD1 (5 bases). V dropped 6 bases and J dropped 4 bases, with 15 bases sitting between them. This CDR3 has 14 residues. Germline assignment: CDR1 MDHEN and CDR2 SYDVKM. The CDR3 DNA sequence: TGTGCCAGCAGGGCCAACCCAGGGTCCTATGGCTACACCTTC. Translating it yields CASRANPGSYGYTF.

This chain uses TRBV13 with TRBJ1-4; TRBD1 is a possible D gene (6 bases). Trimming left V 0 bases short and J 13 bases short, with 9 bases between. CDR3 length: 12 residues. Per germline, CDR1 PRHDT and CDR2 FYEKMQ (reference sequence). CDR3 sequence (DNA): TGTGCCAGCAGCTTAGGAGGGGGAACACTGTTTTTT. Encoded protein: CASSLGGGTLFF.

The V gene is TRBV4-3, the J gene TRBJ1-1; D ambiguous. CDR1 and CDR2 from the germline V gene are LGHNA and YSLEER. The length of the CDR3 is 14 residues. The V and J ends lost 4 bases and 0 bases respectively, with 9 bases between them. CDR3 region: CASSPRDLNTEAFF. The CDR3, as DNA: TGCGCCAGCAGCCCCCGGGATTTGAACACTGAAGCTTTCTTT.

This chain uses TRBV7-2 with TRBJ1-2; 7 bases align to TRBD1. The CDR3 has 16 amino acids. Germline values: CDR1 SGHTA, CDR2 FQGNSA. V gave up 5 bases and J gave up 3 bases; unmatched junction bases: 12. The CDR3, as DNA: TGTGCCAGCAGCCGCGAGCCGGGACAGCTAGACTATGGCTACACCTTC. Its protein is CASSREPGQLDYGYTF. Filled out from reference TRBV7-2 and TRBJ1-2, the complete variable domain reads GAGVSQSPSNKVTEKGKDVELRCDPISGHTALYWYRQSLGQGLEFLIYFQGNSAPDKSGLPSDRFSAERTGGSVSTLTIQRTQQEDSAVYLCASSREPGQLDYGYTFGSGTRLTVV.

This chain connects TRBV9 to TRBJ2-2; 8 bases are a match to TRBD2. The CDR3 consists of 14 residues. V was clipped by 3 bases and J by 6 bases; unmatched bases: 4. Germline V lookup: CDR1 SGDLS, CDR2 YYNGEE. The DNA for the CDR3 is TGTGCCAGCAGCGCCTCTAGCGGGCCCGGGGAGCTGTTTTTT. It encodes CASSASSGPGELFF.

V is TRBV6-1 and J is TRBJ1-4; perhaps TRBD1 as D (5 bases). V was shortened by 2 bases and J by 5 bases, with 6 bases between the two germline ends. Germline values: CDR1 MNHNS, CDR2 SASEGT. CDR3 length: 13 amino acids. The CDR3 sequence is CASSERGNEKLFF. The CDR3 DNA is TGTGCCAGCAGTGAAAGGGGAAATGAAAAACTGTTTTTT.

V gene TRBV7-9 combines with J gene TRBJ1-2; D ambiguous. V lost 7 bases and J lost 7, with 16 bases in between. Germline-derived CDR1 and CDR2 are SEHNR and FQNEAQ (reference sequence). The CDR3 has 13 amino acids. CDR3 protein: CASTSREGAGYTF. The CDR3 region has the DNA TGTGCCAGCACCTCACGGGAAGGAGCTGGCTACACCTTC.

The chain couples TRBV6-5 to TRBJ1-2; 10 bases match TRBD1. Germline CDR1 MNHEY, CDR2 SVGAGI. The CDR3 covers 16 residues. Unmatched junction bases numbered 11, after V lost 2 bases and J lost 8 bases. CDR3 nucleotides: TGTGCCAGCAGTTACATCAGGACAGGGGGTTCATACGGCTACACCTTC. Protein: CASSYIRTGGSYGYTF.

This CDR3 reads CASSVHRDTEAFF. The CDR3 coding sequence is TGTGCCAGTAGTGTACACAGGGACACTGAAGCTTTCTTT. This chain joins TRBV19 and TRBJ1-1; possible D gene TRBD1, 6 bases. Per germline, CDR1 LNHDA and CDR2 SQIVND (reference sequence). This CDR3 has 13 residues. V shed 5 bases and J shed 3 bases, with 10 bases lying between them.

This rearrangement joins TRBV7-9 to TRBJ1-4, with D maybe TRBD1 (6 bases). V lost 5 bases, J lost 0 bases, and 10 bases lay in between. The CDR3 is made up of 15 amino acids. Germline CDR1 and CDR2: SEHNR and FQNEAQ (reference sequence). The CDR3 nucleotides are TGTGCCAGCAGCCGCGGGGGCACAACTAATGAAAAACTGTTTTTT. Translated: CASSRGGTTNEKLFF. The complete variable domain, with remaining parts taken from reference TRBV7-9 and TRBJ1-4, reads DTGVSQNPRHKITKRGQNVTFRCDPISEHNRLYWYRQTLGQGPEFLTYFQNEAQLEKSRLLSDRFSAERPKGSFSTLEIQRTEQGDSAMYLCASSRGGTTNEKLFFGSGTQLSVL.

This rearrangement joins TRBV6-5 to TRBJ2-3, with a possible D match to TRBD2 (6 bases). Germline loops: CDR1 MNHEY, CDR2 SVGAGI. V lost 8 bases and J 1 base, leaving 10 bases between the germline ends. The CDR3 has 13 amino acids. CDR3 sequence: CASGGAGTDTQYF. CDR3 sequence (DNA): TGTGCCAGCGGAGGGGCGGGCACAGATACGCAGTATTTT.

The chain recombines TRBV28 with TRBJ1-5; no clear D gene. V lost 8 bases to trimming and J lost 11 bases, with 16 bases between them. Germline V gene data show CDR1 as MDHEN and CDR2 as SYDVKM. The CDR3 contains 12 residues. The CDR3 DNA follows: TGTGCCAGCGCCAATTCCTTGAGGGCCCAGCATTTT. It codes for CASANSLRAQHF. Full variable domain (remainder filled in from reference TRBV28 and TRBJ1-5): DVKVTQSSRYLVKRTGEKVFLECVQDMDHENMFWYRQDPGLGLRLIYFSYDVKMKEKGDIPEGYSVSREKKERFSLILESASTNQTSMYLCASANSLRAQHFGDGTRLSIL.

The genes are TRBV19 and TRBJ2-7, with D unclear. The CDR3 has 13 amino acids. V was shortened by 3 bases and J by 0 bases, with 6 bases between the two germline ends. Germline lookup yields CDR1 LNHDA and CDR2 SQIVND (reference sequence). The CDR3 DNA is TGTGCCAGTAGTATGGCCGACTCCTACGAGCAGTACTTC. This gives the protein CASSMADSYEQYF.

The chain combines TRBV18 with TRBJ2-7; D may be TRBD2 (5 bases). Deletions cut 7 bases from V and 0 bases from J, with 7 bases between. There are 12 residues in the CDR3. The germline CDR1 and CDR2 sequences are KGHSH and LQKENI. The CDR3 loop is CASCRDSYEQYF. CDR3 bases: TGTGCCAGCTGCCGGGACTCCTACGAGCAGTACTTC.

CDR3 nucleotides: TGTGCCAGCAGCTTCACAGGGGGGTACAATCAGCCCCAGCATTTT. Translated, it gives CASSFTGGYNQPQHF. The chain combines TRBV7-2 with TRBJ1-5; 8 nucleotides match TRBD1. Trimming cost V 3 bases and J 3 bases; bases outside gene matches: 4. This CDR3 has 15 amino acids. The V gene's germline CDR1 is SGHTA and CDR2 FQGNSA.

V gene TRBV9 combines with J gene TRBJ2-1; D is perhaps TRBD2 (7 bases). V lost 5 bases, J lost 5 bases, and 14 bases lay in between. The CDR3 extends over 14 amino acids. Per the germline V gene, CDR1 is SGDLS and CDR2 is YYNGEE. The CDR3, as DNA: TGTGCCAGCAGTCGACGGGGGGCCGACAATGAGCAGTTCTTC. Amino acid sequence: CASSRRGADNEQFF.

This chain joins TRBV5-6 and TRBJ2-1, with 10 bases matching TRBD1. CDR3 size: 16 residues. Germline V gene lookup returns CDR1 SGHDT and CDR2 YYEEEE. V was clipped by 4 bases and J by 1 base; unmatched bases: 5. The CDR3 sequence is CASSPLGQGSYNEQFF. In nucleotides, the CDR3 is TGTGCCAGCAGCCCACTGGGACAGGGGTCCTACAATGAGCAGTTCTTC. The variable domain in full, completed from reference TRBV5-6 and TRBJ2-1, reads DAGVTQSPTHLIKTRGQQVTLRCSPKSGHDTVSWYQQALGQGPQFIFQYYEEEERQRGNFPDRFSGHQFPNYSSELNVNALLLGDSALYLCASSPLGQGSYNEQFFGPGTRLTVL.

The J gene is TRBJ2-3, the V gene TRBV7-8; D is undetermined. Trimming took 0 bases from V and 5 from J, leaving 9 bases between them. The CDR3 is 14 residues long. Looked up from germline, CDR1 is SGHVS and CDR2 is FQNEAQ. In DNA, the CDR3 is TGTGCCAGCAGCTTAGCTGACTTCGGAGATACGCAGTATTTT. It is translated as CASSLADFGDTQYF.

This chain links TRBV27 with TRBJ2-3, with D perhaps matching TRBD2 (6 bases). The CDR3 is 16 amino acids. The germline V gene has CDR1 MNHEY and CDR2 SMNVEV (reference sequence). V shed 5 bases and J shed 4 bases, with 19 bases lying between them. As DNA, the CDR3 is TGTGCCAGCAGTCTAGTTTGGGGGGTCTCCCCAGATACGCAGTATTTT. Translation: CASSLVWGVSPDTQYF.